These T cell receptor beta chains were read from a single sample in a study of technical replicates of blood from several donors. The table came from immunoSEQ multiplex PCR; TCRdb's copy has only in-frame clones and leaves some out. Seen here are about 66,000 clones, about 89% observed once, and the top ten hold 4.5% to 5%. The sequenced material came from PBMCs. The receptors shown here come from a human donor in good health. Some clones in this sample may be carry-over from other donors' samples. CDR3s include the opening cysteine and the closing phenylalanine or tryptophan. A D gene is named only where the DNA matches it firmly. Only part of the rows carry a size: once, few, many, or a class if the clone is expanded.

j_call | d_call | v_call | clone_size | cdr3_aa | cdr3_nt
TRBJ2-3 | TRBD2 | TRBV13 | few | CASSLTSGSVWSSDTQYF | TGTGCCAGCAGCCTGACTAGCGGGAGTGTTTGGAGTTCAGATACGCAGTATTTT
TRBJ2-5 | . | TRBV19 | . | CASSISGLAETQYF | TGTGCCAGTAGTATAAGCGGGCTAGCGGAGACCCAGTACTTC
TRBJ1-3 | . | TRBV7-9 | medium-sized | CASSPGGQNTIYF | TGTGCCAGCAGCCCCGGTGGACAGAACACCATATATTTT
TRBJ1-6 | TRBD1 | TRBV7-2 | . | CASSLWGTGDNSPLHF | TGTGCCAGCAGCCTATGGGGGACAGGGGACAATTCACCCCTCCACTTT
TRBJ2-5 | . | TRBV9 | . | CASSTKDYWWETQYF | TGTGCCAGCAGCACCAAGGACTACTGGTGGGAGACCCAGTACTTC
TRBJ2-7 | . | TRBV6-5 | once | CASSRTMQVAYEQYF | TGTGCCAGCAGTCGCACGATGCAGGTCGCCTACGAGCAGTACTTC
TRBJ2-3 | TRBD2 | TRBV6-1 | . | CASSEVASSGSRNTQYF | TGTGCCAGCAGTGAAGTGGCGTCTAGCGGGAGCAGAAATACGCAGTATTTT
TRBJ2-3 | TRBD1 | TRBV29-1 | . | CSVERGTGMTDTQYF | TGCAGCGTTGAAAGAGGGACAGGGATGACAGATACGCAGTATTTT
TRBJ2-1 | TRBD2 | TRBV5-6 | . | CASSLPGLAGGHSYNEQFF | TGTGCCAGCAGCTTACCGGGACTAGCGGGAGGCCACTCCTACAATGAGCAGTTCTTC
TRBJ2-6 | TRBD1 | TRBV18 | . | CASRKTGGAGANVLTF | TGTGCCAGCCGAAAAACAGGGGGCGCTGGGGCCAACGTCCTGACTTTC
TRBJ2-7 | . | TRBV4-3 | . | CASSPTGILYEQYF | TGCGCCAGCAGCCCAACAGGGATTCTCTACGAGCAGTACTTC
TRBJ2-3 | . | TRBV7-8 | . | CASSLLGRGYTDTQYF | TGTGCCAGCAGCCTCCTCGGGCGGGGCTACACAGATACGCAGTATTTT
TRBJ2-3 | TRBD2 | TRBV7-2 | . | CASSPRLAGGKLDTQYF | TGTGCCAGCAGCCCTCGACTAGCGGGGGGAAAATTAGATACGCAGTATTTT
TRBJ1-5 | TRBD1 | TRBV2 | . | CASTGGLSNQPQHF | TGTGCCAGCACAGGGGGCCTCAGCAATCAGCCCCAGCATTTT
TRBJ2-6 | . | TRBV7-8 | once | CASSPSPSGANVLTF | TGTGCCAGCAGCCCTAGTCCGTCTGGGGCCAACGTCCTGACTTTC
TRBJ1-5 | . | TRBV18 | . | CASSPGGLRNQPQHF | TGTGCCAGCTCACCAGGGGGCTTAAGGAATCAGCCCCAGCATTTT
TRBJ1-2 | TRBD1 | TRBV29-1 | . | CSVSTGERYGYTF | TGCAGCGTAAGCACAGGGGAACGCTATGGCTACACCTTC
TRBJ2-2 | TRBD1 | TRBV2 | . | CASSRDRGGANTGELFF | TGTGCCAGCAGTCGGGACAGGGGGGGGGCGAACACCGGGGAGCTGTTTTTT
TRBJ2-7 | TRBD2 | TRBV7-2 | . | CASSLALGGLASYEQYF | TGTGCCAGCAGCTTAGCTTTAGGGGGACTAGCTTCCTACGAGCAGTACTTC
TRBJ2-7 | TRBD1 | TRBV29-1 | . | CSVADTGTGYYEQYF | TGCAGCGTGGCAGATACCGGGACAGGGTACTACGAGCAGTACTTC
TRBJ2-5 | TRBD2 | TRBV9 | once | CASSVASAGGQETQYF | TGTGCCAGCAGCGTAGCTTCGGCGGGAGGGCAAGAGACCCAGTACTTC
TRBJ2-7 | . | TRBV7-2 | . | CASSLLRESYEQYF | TGTGCCAGCAGCTTGTTGAGGGAATCCTACGAGCAGTACTTC
TRBJ1-5 | . | TRBV6-6 | once | CASSYGGDYSNQPQHF | TGTGCCAGCAGTTACGGGGGCGACTATAGCAATCAGCCCCAGCATTTT
TRBJ1-3 | . | TRBV19 | . | CASTRGLSSGNTIYF | TGTGCCAGTACCCGGGGACTGAGCTCTGGAAACACCATATATTTT
TRBJ1-4 | . | TRBV21-1 | . | CASSSTGGLNEKLFF | TGTGCCAGCAGCTCCACAGGGGGACTAAATGAAAAACTGTTTTTT
TRBJ2-2 | TRBD1 | TRBV27 | . | CASSPMTGRNTGELFF | TGTGCCAGCAGTCCTATGACAGGGCGGAACACCGGGGAGCTGTTTTTT
TRBJ2-7 | TRBD1 | TRBV6-1 | . | CASWDRSISYEQYF | TGTGCCAGCTGGGACAGGTCGATCTCCTACGAGCAGTACTTC
TRBJ2-1 | TRBD2 | TRBV7-2 | . | CASSTPIGLGWNEQFF | TGTGCCAGCAGCACCCCTATTGGACTAGGGTGGAATGAGCAGTTCTTC
TRBJ1-2 | . | TRBV7-2 | . | CASSLGATKNYGYTF | TGTGCCAGCAGCTTAGGTGCTACCAAAAACTATGGCTACACCTTC
TRBJ1-2 | . | TRBV27 | . | CASSLAANYGYTF | TGTGCCAGCAGTTTGGCAGCTAACTATGGCTACACCTTC
TRBJ2-1 | TRBD2 | TRBV9 | . | CASSVGGGPYNEQFF | TGTGCCAGCAGCGTAGGGGGGGGACCCTACAATGAGCAGTTCTTC
TRBJ1-6 | . | TRBV5-1 | . | CASSSFREGLHF | TGCGCCAGCAGCTCCTTCAGGGAGGGCCTCCACTTT
TRBJ2-4 | . | TRBV2 | . | CASREGEGGKNIQYF | TGTGCCAGCAGGGAGGGGGAGGGAGGCAAAAACATTCAGTACTTC
TRBJ2-1 | TRBD2 | TRBV6-6 | . | CASRAPGLKNEQFF | TGTGCCAGCAGGGCACCGGGACTAAAGAATGAGCAGTTCTTC
TRBJ2-4 | . | TRBV4-2 | . | CASSQENRAQGAKNIQYF | TGTGCCAGCAGCCAAGAAAACAGGGCCCAGGGGGCCAAAAACATTCAGTACTTC
TRBJ2-2 | . | TRBV5-1 | . | CASTTGPPDTGELFF | TGCGCCAGCACTACAGGGCCTCCGGACACCGGGGAGCTGTTTTTT
TRBJ1-6 | . | TRBV28 | . | CASSFQGLSLHF | TGTGCCAGCAGTTTTCAGGGGCTATCCCTCCACTTT
TRBJ2-5 | TRBD2 | TRBV30 | . | CAWRGGSGRFETQYF | TGTGCCTGGAGGGGGGGTAGCGGGAGATTTGAGACCCAGTACTTC
TRBJ1-1 | . | TRBV9 | . | CASSVGTANTEAFF | TGTGCCAGCAGCGTAGGGACAGCCAACACTGAAGCTTTCTTT
TRBJ2-7 | TRBD2 | TRBV2 | . | CASRPRTSGSTYEQYF | TGTGCCAGCAGACCAAGGACTAGCGGGAGCACTTACGAGCAGTACTTC
TRBJ2-5 | TRBD2 | TRBV7-7 | . | CASSLERGKTQYF | TGTGCCAGCAGCTTAGAGCGGGGAAAGACCCAGTACTTC
TRBJ1-2 | TRBD1 | TRBV6-1 | . | CASSAWDRERRGYTF | TGTGCCAGCAGCGCCTGGGACAGAGAGCGGAGGGGCTACACCTTC